This is a list of T cell receptor beta chains from one sample in a study of blood T cell repertoires in COVID-19. Assay used: immunoSEQ multiplex PCR; TCRdb lists only in-frame clones, some missing. The data hold tens of thousands of clones, with around 90% observed a single time. Sequenced material: peripheral blood. The receptors come from an elderly man with acute or convalescent COVID-19. Both conserved end residues are part of each CDR3. Fields, in order: J gene, V gene, CDR3 protein.

J gene: TRBJ1-4; V gene: TRBV5-5; CDR3 protein: CASSFGRTNEKLFF
J gene: TRBJ2-5; V gene: TRBV3-1/TRBV3-2; CDR3 protein: CASSLAGGQETQYF
J gene: TRBJ2-3; V gene: TRBV5-4; CDR3 protein: CASSSLTSGTDTQYF
J gene: TRBJ2-7; V gene: TRBV3-1/TRBV3-2; CDR3 protein: CASSFRQGFYEQYF
J gene: TRBJ1-1; V gene: TRBV2; CDR3 protein: CASRSSRGTEAFF
J gene: TRBJ1-6; V gene: TRBV4-1; CDR3 protein: CASSQYPGTGTSPLHF
J gene: TRBJ2-3; V gene: TRBV11-3; CDR3 protein: CASSLSEEGTQYF
J gene: TRBJ1-2; V gene: TRBV9; CDR3 protein: CASSVDSNYGYTF
J gene: TRBJ2-7; V gene: TRBV11-2; CDR3 protein: CASRRGTGSLYEQYF
J gene: TRBJ2-5; V gene: TRBV5-1; CDR3 protein: CASSPWTSGAIPRETQYF
J gene: TRBJ1-1; V gene: TRBV30; CDR3 protein: CAWSVRGGQANTEAFF
J gene: TRBJ2-5; V gene: TRBV21-1; CDR3 protein: CASSRPPWGQGSLRETQYF
J gene: TRBJ1-3; V gene: TRBV2; CDR3 protein: CASSGGQGDGNTIYF
J gene: TRBJ2-7; V gene: TRBV27; CDR3 protein: CASSPPRTGISYEQYF
J gene: TRBJ1-2; V gene: TRBV18; CDR3 protein: CASSARTGGYGYTF
J gene: TRBJ2-3; V gene: TRBV3-1/TRBV3-2; CDR3 protein: CASSRAGGVTDTQYF
J gene: TRBJ1-4; V gene: TRBV5-4; CDR3 protein: CASSLQGQNEKLFF
J gene: TRBJ2-7; V gene: TRBV20-1; CDR3 protein: CSALETYEQYF
J gene: TRBJ1-2; V gene: TRBV7-9; CDR3 protein: CASTPSGAVFYGYTF
J gene: TRBJ2-3; V gene: TRBV24-1; CDR3 protein: CATSERGTGFTDTQYF
J gene: TRBJ1-5; V gene: TRBV6-1; CDR3 protein: CASSEAFDRYSNQPQHF
J gene: TRBJ1-1; V gene: TRBV2; CDR3 protein: CASSTTGVYAEAFF
J gene: TRBJ1-1; V gene: TRBV6-5; CDR3 protein: CASSNDRGTNTEAFF
J gene: TRBJ1-5; V gene: TRBV27; CDR3 protein: CASSRGNSNQPQHF
J gene: TRBJ2-2; V gene: TRBV9; CDR3 protein: CASSPSRTGAGELFF
J gene: TRBJ1-6; V gene: TRBV6-7; CDR3 protein: CASSQRTGGSNSPLHF
J gene: TRBJ2-3; V gene: TRBV9; CDR3 protein: CASSAASQANTQYF
J gene: TRBJ1-4; V gene: TRBV3-1/TRBV3-2; CDR3 protein: CASSQGQPISGEKLFF
J gene: TRBJ1-5; V gene: TRBV19; CDR3 protein: CASSMSAVSAPQHF
J gene: TRBJ2-2; V gene: TRBV3-1/TRBV3-2; CDR3 protein: CASSRARQGRNTGELFF
J gene: TRBJ2-1; V gene: TRBV25-1; CDR3 protein: CASRMTSGGYNEQFF
J gene: TRBJ2-1; V gene: TRBV6-5; CDR3 protein: CASSTAQRQFF
J gene: TRBJ1-5; V gene: TRBV5-1; CDR3 protein: CASSLVGEPGQPQHF
J gene: TRBJ2-2; V gene: TRBV5-1; CDR3 protein: CASSYTGGRATGELFF
J gene: TRBJ2-7; V gene: TRBV2; CDR3 protein: CASTGTGGREQYF
J gene: TRBJ2-3; V gene: TRBV14; CDR3 protein: CASSLAGDTQYF
J gene: TRBJ1-2; V gene: TRBV5-1; CDR3 protein: CASSLGDSFYGYTF
J gene: TRBJ2-3; V gene: TRBV30; CDR3 protein: CAWSGTSGGFADTQYF
J gene: TRBJ1-2; V gene: TRBV30; CDR3 protein: CAWNERTGAFYGYTF
J gene: TRBJ2-7; V gene: TRBV27; CDR3 protein: CASISMGRPYEQYF
J gene: TRBJ2-7; V gene: TRBV19; CDR3 protein: CASSERVPNSYEQYF
J gene: TRBJ1-2; V gene: TRBV12-3/TRBV12-4; CDR3 protein: CASQGINYGYTF
J gene: TRBJ1-1; V gene: TRBV9; CDR3 protein: CASSVKPGTEAFF
J gene: TRBJ1-2; V gene: TRBV29-1; CDR3 protein: CSVAPYREGLEGYTF
J gene: TRBJ1-5; V gene: TRBV29-1; CDR3 protein: CSVEEGGSSNQPQHF
J gene: TRBJ1-5; V gene: TRBV23-1; CDR3 protein: CASSQSGRGPGNQPQHF
J gene: TRBJ2-3; V gene: TRBV5-1; CDR3 protein: CASSRDSEMNTQYF
J gene: TRBJ1-5; V gene: TRBV7-6; CDR3 protein: CASSLGGEGPRPQHF
J gene: TRBJ1-4; V gene: TRBV3-1/TRBV3-2; CDR3 protein: CASSPYGNSEKLFF
J gene: TRBJ2-3; V gene: TRBV4-1; CDR3 protein: CASSPRDRGPDTQYF
J gene: TRBJ1-6; V gene: TRBV30; CDR3 protein: CAFSPGQAYNSPLHF
J gene: TRBJ1-2; V gene: TRBV10-3; CDR3 protein: CAIRDPQGQEGYTF
J gene: TRBJ1-2; V gene: TRBV18; CDR3 protein: CASSPWATNYGYTF
J gene: TRBJ2-2; V gene: TRBV5-4; CDR3 protein: CASSVNRGTGELFF
J gene: TRBJ1-6; V gene: TRBV19; CDR3 protein: CASSISQGEMALHF
J gene: TRBJ2-7; V gene: TRBV3-1/TRBV3-2; CDR3 protein: CASSQNLPGTGEEQYF
J gene: TRBJ1-1; V gene: TRBV4-2; CDR3 protein: CASSQEVQGFTEAFF